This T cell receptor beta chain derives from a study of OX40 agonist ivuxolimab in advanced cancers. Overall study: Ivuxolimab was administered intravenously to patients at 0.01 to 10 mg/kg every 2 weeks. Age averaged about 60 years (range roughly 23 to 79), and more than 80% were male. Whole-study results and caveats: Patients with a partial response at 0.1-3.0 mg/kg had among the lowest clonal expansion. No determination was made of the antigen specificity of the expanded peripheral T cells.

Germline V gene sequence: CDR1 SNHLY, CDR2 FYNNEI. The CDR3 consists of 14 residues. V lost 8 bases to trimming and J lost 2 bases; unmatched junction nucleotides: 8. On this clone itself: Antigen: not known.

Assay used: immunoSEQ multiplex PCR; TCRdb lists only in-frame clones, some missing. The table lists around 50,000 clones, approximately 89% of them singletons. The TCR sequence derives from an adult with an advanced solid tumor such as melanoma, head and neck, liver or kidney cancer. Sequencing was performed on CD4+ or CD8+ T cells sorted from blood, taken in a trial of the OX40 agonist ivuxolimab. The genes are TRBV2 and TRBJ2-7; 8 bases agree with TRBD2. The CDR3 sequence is CASVGRLATYEQYF. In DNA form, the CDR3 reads TGTGCCAGCGTAGGGAGACTAGCGACCTACGAGCAGTACTTC.